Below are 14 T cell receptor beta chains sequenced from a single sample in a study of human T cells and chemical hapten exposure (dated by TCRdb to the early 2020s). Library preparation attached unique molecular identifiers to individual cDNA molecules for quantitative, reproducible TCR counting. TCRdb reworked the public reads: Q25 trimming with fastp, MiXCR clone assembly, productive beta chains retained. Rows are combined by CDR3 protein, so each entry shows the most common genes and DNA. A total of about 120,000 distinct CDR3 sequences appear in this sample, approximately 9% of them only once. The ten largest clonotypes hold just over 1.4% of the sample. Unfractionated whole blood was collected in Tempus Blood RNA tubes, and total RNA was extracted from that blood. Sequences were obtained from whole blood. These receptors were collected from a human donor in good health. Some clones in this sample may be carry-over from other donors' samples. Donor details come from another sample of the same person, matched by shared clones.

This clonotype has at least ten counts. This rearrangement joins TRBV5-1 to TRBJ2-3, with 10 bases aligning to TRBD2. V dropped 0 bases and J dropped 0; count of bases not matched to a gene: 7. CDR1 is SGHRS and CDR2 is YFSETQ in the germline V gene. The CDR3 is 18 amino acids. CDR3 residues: CASSLVPSGSLSTDTQYF. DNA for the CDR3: TGCGCCAGCAGCTTGGTACCTAGCGGGAGTCTTAGCACAGATACGCAGTATTTT.

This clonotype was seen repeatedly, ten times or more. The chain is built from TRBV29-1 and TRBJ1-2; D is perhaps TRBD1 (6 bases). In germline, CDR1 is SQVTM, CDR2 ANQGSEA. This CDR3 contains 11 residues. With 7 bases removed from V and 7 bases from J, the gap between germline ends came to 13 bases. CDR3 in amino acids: CSASGDPGYTF. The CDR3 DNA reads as TGCAGCGCCTCAGGGGATCCTGGCTACACCTTC.

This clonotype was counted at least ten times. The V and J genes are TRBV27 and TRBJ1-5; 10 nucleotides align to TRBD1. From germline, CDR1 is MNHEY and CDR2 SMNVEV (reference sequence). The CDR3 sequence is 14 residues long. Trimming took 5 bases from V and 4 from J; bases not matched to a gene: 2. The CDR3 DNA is TGTGCCAGCAGTAGGGGACAGGGGAATCAGCCCCAGCATTTT. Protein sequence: CASSRGQGNQPQHF.

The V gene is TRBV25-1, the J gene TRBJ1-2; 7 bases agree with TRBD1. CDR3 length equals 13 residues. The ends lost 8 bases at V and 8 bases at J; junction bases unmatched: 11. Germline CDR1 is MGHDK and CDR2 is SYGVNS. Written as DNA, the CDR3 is TGTGCCAGCCGAGACTCTCAGGGGGACGGCTACACCTTC. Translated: CASRDSQGDGYTF.

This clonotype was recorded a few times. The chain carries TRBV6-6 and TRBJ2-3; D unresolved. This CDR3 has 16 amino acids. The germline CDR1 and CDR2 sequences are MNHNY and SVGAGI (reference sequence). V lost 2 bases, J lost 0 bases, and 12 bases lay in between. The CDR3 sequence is CASSYIRSDSTDTQYF. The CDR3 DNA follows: TGTGCCAGCAGTTACATACGATCCGATAGCACAGATACGCAGTATTTT.

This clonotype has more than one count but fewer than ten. The CDR3 spells CASSSYTGTYEQYF. The CDR3 region has the DNA TGTGCCAGCAGTTCCTACACGGGGACCTACGAGCAGTACTTC. The J gene is TRBJ2-7, the V gene TRBV12-3 or TRBV12-4, with D perhaps TRBD2 (5 bases). Trimming removed 4 bases at V and 2 bases at J, with 12 bases between. CDR3 length: 14 amino acids.

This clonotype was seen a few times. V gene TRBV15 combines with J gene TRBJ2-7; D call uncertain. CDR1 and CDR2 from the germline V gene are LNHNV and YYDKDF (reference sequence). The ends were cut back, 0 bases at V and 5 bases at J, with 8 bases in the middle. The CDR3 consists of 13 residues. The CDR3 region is CATSRDEDHEQYF. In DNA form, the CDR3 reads TGTGCCACCAGCAGAGATGAGGATCACGAGCAGTACTTC. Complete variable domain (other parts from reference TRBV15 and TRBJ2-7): DAMVIQNPRYQVTQFGKPVTLSCSQTLNHNVMYWYQQKSSQAPKLLFHYYDKDFNNEADTPDNFQSRRPNTSFCFLDIRSPGLGDTAMYLCATSRDEDHEQYFGPGTRLTVT.

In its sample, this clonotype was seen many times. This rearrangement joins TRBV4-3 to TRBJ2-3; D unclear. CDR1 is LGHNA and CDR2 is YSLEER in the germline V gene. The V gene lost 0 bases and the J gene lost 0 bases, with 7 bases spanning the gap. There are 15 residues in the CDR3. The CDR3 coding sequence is TGCGCCAGCAGCCAAGATCGGGCCAGCACAGATACGCAGTATTTT. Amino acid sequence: CASSQDRASTDTQYF.

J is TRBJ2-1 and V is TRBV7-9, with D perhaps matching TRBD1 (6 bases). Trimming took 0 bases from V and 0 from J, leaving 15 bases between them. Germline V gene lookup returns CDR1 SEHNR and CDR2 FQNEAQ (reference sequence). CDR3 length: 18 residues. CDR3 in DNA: TGTGCCAGCAGCTTAGCGGACGCAGGGGAAGGCTCCTACAATGAGCAGTTCTTC. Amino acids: CASSLADAGEGSYNEQFF.

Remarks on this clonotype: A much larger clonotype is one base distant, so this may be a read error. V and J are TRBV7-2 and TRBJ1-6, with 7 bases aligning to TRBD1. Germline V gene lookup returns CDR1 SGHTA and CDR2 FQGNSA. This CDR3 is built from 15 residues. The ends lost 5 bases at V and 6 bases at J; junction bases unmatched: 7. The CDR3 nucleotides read TGTGCCAGCAGCCGGGACAGAATGGGTAATTCACCCCTCCACTTT. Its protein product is CASSRDRMGNSPLHF.

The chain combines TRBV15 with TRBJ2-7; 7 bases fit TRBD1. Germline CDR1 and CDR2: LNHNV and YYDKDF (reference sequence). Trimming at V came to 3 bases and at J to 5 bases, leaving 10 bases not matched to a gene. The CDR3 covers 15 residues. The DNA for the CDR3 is TGTGCCACCAGCAGGGACCCCGTCACAGGGGACGAGCAGTACTTC. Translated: CATSRDPVTGDEQYF.

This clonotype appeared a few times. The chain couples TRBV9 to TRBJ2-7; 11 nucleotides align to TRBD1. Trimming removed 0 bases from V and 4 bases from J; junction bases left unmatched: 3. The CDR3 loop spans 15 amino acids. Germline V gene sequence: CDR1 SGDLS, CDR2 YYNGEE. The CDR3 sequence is CASSVGGQGDYEQYF. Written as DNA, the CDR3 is TGTGCCAGCAGCGTAGGGGGACAGGGGGATTACGAGCAGTACTTC.

The CDR3 sequence: CASIGRLTDTQYF. The CDR3 DNA reads TGTGCCAGCATCGGGAGGTTGACAGATACGCAGTATTTT. V gene TRBV27 combines with J gene TRBJ2-3; TRBD2 matches 7 bases. Germline V gene lookup returns CDR1 MNHEY and CDR2 SMNVEV (reference sequence). The CDR3 is made up of 13 amino acids. After removal of 7 bases from V and 3 bases from J, the junction contained 4 bases not matched to a gene.

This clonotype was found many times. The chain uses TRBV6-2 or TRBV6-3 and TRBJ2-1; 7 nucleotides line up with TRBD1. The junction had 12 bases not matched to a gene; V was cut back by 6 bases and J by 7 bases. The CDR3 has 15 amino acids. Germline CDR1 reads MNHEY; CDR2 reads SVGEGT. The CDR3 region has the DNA TGTGCCAGCAGCCGAACGGACAGGTTTGGAAATGAGCAGTTCTTC. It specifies CASSRTDRFGNEQFF.